This is a list of T cell receptor beta chains from one sample in a study of blood T cell repertoires in COVID-19. Profiled with immunoSEQ multiplex PCR; TCRdb holds only in-frame clones, not every one. The sample carries 120,000 or so clones, approximately 82% recorded once. Sample: peripheral blood. All receptors come from a man aged 60 to 75 with acute or convalescent COVID-19. The CDR3 runs from the conserved cysteine through the conserved F or W. A D gene is named only where the DNA matches it firmly. Size is omitted from some rows. Given values are once, few, many or a class for expanded clones.

-	TRBV9	TRBJ2-5	-	TGTGCCAGCAGCGTAGGGGCTAGGGGAGAGACCCAGTACTTC	CASSVGARGETQYF
-	TRBV5-1	TRBJ1-2	-	TGCGCCAGCAGCTTGGCCAAGACAGGAAATAACTATGGCTACACCTTC	CASSLAKTGNNYGYTF
-	TRBV7-3	TRBJ1-1	-	TGTGCCATCTCTGCGAAGGGGTTCACTGAAGCTTTCTTT	CAISAKGFTEAFF
-	TRBV29-1	TRBJ2-1	TRBD2	TGCAGCGTTGAAGGACTAGCGGGCCGAAGGACCTACAATGAGCAGTTCTTC	CSVEGLAGRRTYNEQFF
-	TRBV3-1/TRBV3-2	TRBJ2-5	TRBD2	TGTGCCAGCAGCCCGGGGGGAGAGACCCAGTACTTC	CASSPGGETQYF
-	TRBV18	TRBJ2-1	TRBD2	TGTGCCAGCCCACCCCCTAGCGGGAGGGCCGGTGAGCAGTTCTTC	CASPPPSGRAGEQFF
-	TRBV5-1	TRBJ1-3	-	TGCGCCAGCAGCTTGACGACAGCGGGAAACACCATATATTTT	CASSLTTAGNTIYF
-	TRBV15	TRBJ1-5	TRBD1	TGTGCCACCAGAACCAGGAGACAGGGTGCTTGGCAGCCCCAGCATTTT	CATRTRRQGAWQPQHF
-	TRBV28	TRBJ1-4	-	TGTGCCAGCAGTTTACCGAGCGGTGAAAAACTGTTTTTT	CASSLPSGEKLFF
-	TRBV7-9	TRBJ1-2	-	TGTGCCAGCAGCCCTTTTGCGGGGGGCACAGGCTATGGCTACACCTTC	CASSPFAGGTGYGYTF
-	TRBV28	TRBJ1-2	TRBD1	TGTGCCAGCACCTCAGAGGGGACAGGGGGCCTCCCCAGCTATGGCTACACCTTC	CASTSEGTGGLPSYGYTF
many	TRBV9	TRBJ2-6	-	TGTGCCAGCAGCCCCAGGGCCGCCAACGTCCTGACTTTC	CASSPRAANVLTF
-	TRBV4-1	TRBJ1-4	-	TGCGCCAGCCAAGTCGGCAGGGTCGCAACTAATGAAAAACTGTTTTTT	CASQVGRVATNEKLFF
-	TRBV2	TRBJ2-2	TRBD2	TGTGCCAGCAGTCTAACTAGCGGGACCACCGGGGAGCTGTTTTTT	CASSLTSGTTGELFF
-	TRBV2	TRBJ2-7	-	TGTGCCAGCAGTGAGATGGGCCCCCTCTACGAGCAGTACTTC	CASSEMGPLYEQYF
-	TRBV15	TRBJ2-7	TRBD2	TGTGCCACCAGTCCGCGGGGGTACGAGCAGTACTTC	CATSPRGYEQYF
-	TRBV6-2/TRBV6-3	TRBJ1-5	-	TGTGCCAGCAGTTACTACCAGGATTATCAGCCCCAGCATTTT	CASSYYQDYQPQHF
-	TRBV2	TRBJ1-5	-	TGTGCCAGCAGTGGGGGCAGCGAGATTAGGTCCCAGCATTTT	CASSGGSEIRSQHF
-	TRBV30	TRBJ1-6	-	TGTGCCTGGAGCTGGAGTAACTATAATTCACCCCTCCACTTT	CAWSWSNYNSPLHF
once	TRBV3-1/TRBV3-2	TRBJ2-7	-	TGTGCCAGCAGCCAAGGGGCGGGTTCCTACGAGCAGTACTTC	CASSQGAGSYEQYF
-	TRBV3-1/TRBV3-2	TRBJ2-7	TRBD2	TGTGCCAGCAGCCAAGTTGGACTAGCCTCTTACGAGCAGTACTTC	CASSQVGLASYEQYF
-	TRBV10-3	TRBJ1-1	-	TGTGCCATCAGCCACCCCCCCGGTAGGGTGGAAAGGGGCACTGAAGCTTTCTTT	CAISHPPGRVERGTEAFF
-	TRBV18	TRBJ1-2	-	TGTGCCAGCTCACAATGGGGAACAGGAATCTATGGCTACACCTTC	CASSQWGTGIYGYTF
-	TRBV28	TRBJ1-2	TRBD1	TGTGCCAGCAGTGCCACGGACAGGGACTATGGCTACACCTTC	CASSATDRDYGYTF
-	TRBV30	TRBJ1-2	-	TGTGCCTGGAGTACGGAGCGGTTCGGCTACACCTTC	CAWSTERFGYTF
-	TRBV19	TRBJ1-1	-	TGTGCCAGTAGTATAGGAGGGGGAAGATATGTGAACACTGAAGCTTTCTTT	CASSIGGGRYVNTEAFF
once	TRBV7-2	TRBJ2-3	-	TGTGCCAGCAGCTTGGGCAGCCACACAGATACGCAGTATTTT	CASSLGSHTDTQYF
-	TRBV2	TRBJ1-1	-	TGTGCCAGCAGCGAGTGGGGGGGAGGGACTGAAGCTTTCTTT	CASSEWGGGTEAFF
-	TRBV27	TRBJ2-7	TRBD1	TGTGCCAGCAGTTTAGGCCCCGGGACAGCCTACCCCTACGAGCAGTACTTC	CASSLGPGTAYPYEQYF
-	TRBV6-5	TRBJ1-5	-	TGTGCCAGCAGCAGAAGGGGCTTTGGTCAGCCCCAGCATTTT	CASSRRGFGQPQHF
medium-sized	TRBV27	TRBJ2-1	-	TGTGCCAGCAGTTTACCCTCTAGCAATGAGCAGTTCTTC	CASSLPSSNEQFF
once	TRBV19	TRBJ2-3	TRBD2	TGTGCCAGTAGCTGGGGACTAGCGGGTTTGATGGATACGCAGTATTTT	CASSWGLAGLMDTQYF
-	TRBV28	TRBJ2-3	-	TGTGCCGCAAGGGGAAGCACAGATACGCAGTATTTT	CAARGSTDTQYF
-	TRBV21-1	TRBJ1-6	-	TGTGCCAGCAGCGCACGTATCGACTTCGATAATTCACCCCTCCACTTT	CASSARIDFDNSPLHF
-	TRBV6-5	TRBJ2-1	TRBD1	TGTGCCAGCAGATCGGGACAGGTTGGGGACAATGAGCAGTTCTTC	CASRSGQVGDNEQFF
-	TRBV5-4	TRBJ1-6	TRBD1	TGTGCCAGCATCAATCAGGGGGCGAGCTCCTATAATTCACCCCTCCACTTT	CASINQGASSYNSPLHF
-	TRBV6-5	TRBJ2-2	-	TGTGCCAGCAGTTCCCCCCAGAGGTCCGGGGAGCTGTTTTTT	CASSSPQRSGELFF
-	TRBV5-5	TRBJ2-7	TRBD1	TGTGCCAGCAGTCCCGGGACAGGGGGCTTTCTCTCCTACGAGCAGTACTTC	CASSPGTGGFLSYEQYF
few	TRBV11-2	TRBJ2-5	TRBD2	TGTGCCAGCAGCCGCTGGGGGGGAGGGGAGACCCAGTACTTC	CASSRWGGGETQYF
-	TRBV30	TRBJ1-1	TRBD1	TGTGCCTGGAGTGTGCAGGGGGCGGGTGTGGCTGAAGCTTTCTTT	CAWSVQGAGVAEAFF
few	TRBV11-2	TRBJ2-5	TRBD1	TGTGCCAGCAGCAGACGGACAGGTCCCCCGGAGACCCAGTACTTC	CASSRRTGPPETQYF
-	TRBV20-1	TRBJ1-4	-	TGCAGTGCTAGAGCCTCTCGACTGTTTTTT	CSARASRLFF
-	TRBV25-1	TRBJ1-6	TRBD1	TGTGCCAGCAGTGAACGGACAGGGGACAATTCACCCCTCCACTTT	CASSERTGDNSPLHF
-	TRBV2	TRBJ2-7	-	TGTGCCAGCAGGCTGCTAGCGCTTAGCTCCTACGAGCAGTACTTC	CASRLLALSSYEQYF
few	TRBV2	TRBJ2-6	-	TGTGCCAGCAGTGCCCCCCTTACTGGGGCCAACGTCCTGACTTTC	CASSAPLTGANVLTF
-	TRBV27	TRBJ2-5	TRBD2	TGTGCCAGCAGTTTATCTCCGGGAGGGGGATTAAAGACCCAGTACTTC	CASSLSPGGGLKTQYF
once	TRBV15	TRBJ2-7	-	TGTGCCACCAGCAGAGATAAAGGGGAGGAGTGGCCCCCGTACGAGCAGTACTTC	CATSRDKGEEWPPYEQYF
-	TRBV5-4	TRBJ2-7	TRBD1	TGTGCCAGCAGCCTCGCCCAGAGACAGGGGGCGGGCGAGCACTTC	CASSLAQRQGAGEHF
-	TRBV7-2	TRBJ2-7	TRBD1	TGTGCCAGCAGCCAGATAGGGACAGGGGCGGGGTACTTC	CASSQIGTGAGYF
-	TRBV7-3	TRBJ2-3	TRBD1	TGTGCCAGCAGCCAGAGGACAGGGGGCGATACGCAGTATTTT	CASSQRTGGDTQYF
once	TRBV6-2/TRBV6-3	TRBJ1-1	-	TGTGCCAGCAGTAATACGGGGTACACTGAAGCTTTCTTT	CASSNTGYTEAFF
-	TRBV4-1	TRBJ1-1	-	TGCGCCAGCAGCCAAGAGAGATTCAGGGAGGTTGAAGCTTTCTTT	CASSQERFREVEAFF
-	TRBV10-3	TRBJ1-2	TRBD1	TGTGCCATCAGTGCTAGCAGGGGGAAGCTCGATGGCTACACCTTC	CAISASRGKLDGYTF
-	TRBV5-4	TRBJ2-5	TRBD2	TGTGCCAGCAAATTCGGACTAGAGGAGACCCAGTACTTC	CASKFGLEETQYF
-	TRBV3-1/TRBV3-2	TRBJ1-1	TRBD1	TGTGCCAGCAGCCTGATAGGACAGGGTGGCACTGAAGCTTTCTTT	CASSLIGQGGTEAFF
-	TRBV10-1	TRBJ1-2	-	TGCGCCAGCTGCCGCAAGGGGACACTCTATGGCTACACCTTC	CASCRKGTLYGYTF
few	TRBV2	TRBJ1-4	-	TGTGCCAGCAGTGTCGATAGCCCCGCAACTAATGAAAAACTGTTTTTT	CASSVDSPATNEKLFF